This T cell receptor (beta chain) was captured in a study of blood T cell repertoires in COVID-19. Looking at the study overall: The United States, Italy and Spain were the sources of the acute and convalescent COVID-19 samples. From T cells, B-cell-depleted T cells, or PBMCs came the material, which was cDNA or gDNA.

This CDR3 spans 13 amino acids. In germline, CDR1 is MDHEN, CDR2 SYDVKM. Trimming removed 5 bases from V and 4 bases from J; junction bases left unmatched: 2. Per the authors' pipeline: Estimation of nucleated cell counts relied on the amplification of reference gene primers. The protocol was immunoSEQ multiplex PCR, while the TCRdb copy is restricted to in-frame clones and leaves out a portion. D and trimming were read from the DNA, whereas the V and J calls and clone size are those reported in that table. Here the sample spans about 110,000 clones, 71% being singletons. The origin of this receptor is a human donor with acute or convalescent COVID-19. The donor label of this sample is uncertain. The sample was peripheral blood. The V gene is TRBV28, the J gene TRBJ1-2, with 9 bases that match TRBD1. The CDR3 DNA follows: TGTGCCAGCAGTGCGACAGGGGGCTATGGCTACACCTTC. Its protein is CASSATGGYGYTF.